This entry features one T cell receptor (beta chain) sequence. Its antigen is not known. The sample originates from a study of T cell responses to AZD1222 COVID-19 vaccine. About the research overall: Pooled together were second doses at about 4 or about 12 weeks. Study-level results: Seropositivity was recorded at baseline in only 5 or 6 AZD1222 recipients. The study sampled repertoires only after the peak T cell response.

The length of the CDR3 is 13 residues. CDR1 is SGDLS, CDR2 YYNGEE, per germline. With 4 bases removed from V and 3 bases from J, the gap between germline ends came to 8 bases. Profiling relied on immunoSEQ multiplex PCR, and the TCRdb table lists in-frame clones only, not all of them. The sample comprises around 72,000 clones, around 90% of which are singletons, and around 24% rests with the top ten. The sequenced sample was peripheral blood, obtained on day 0 of AZD1222 vaccination. J is TRBJ1-5 and V is TRBV9; a weak D match, TRBD1 (6 bases). The source is an adult in good health. The CDR3 protein is CASSRDINQPQHF. DNA of the CDR3: TGTGCCAGCAGCCGGGACATCAATCAGCCCCAGCATTTT.